Included here is one T cell receptor (beta chain) sequence, with context. Seattle's cohort entered during active infection and was followed longitudinally. Per the authors' pipeline: By means of reference gene primer amplification, nucleated cell counts were estimated. Profiled with immunoSEQ multiplex PCR; TCRdb holds only in-frame clones, not every one. V and J calls plus clone size are reproduced from that table; the DNA served to infer D and trimming. The table records about 160,000 clones, about 80% of them present only once. This entry comes from a study of blood T cell repertoires in COVID-19. Study-level background: Sites in the United States, Italy and Spain provided acute and convalescent COVID-19 samples.

Germline loops: CDR1 MGHDK, CDR2 SYGVNS. The CDR3 contains 10 residues. Trimming cost V 4 bases and J 7 bases, with 4 bases left between them. The receptor was isolated from a woman aged 40 to 50 with COVID-19, enrolled during active disease. Sequencing was performed on peripheral blood. This sequence joins TRBV25-1 and TRBJ2-5; D is uncertain. The CDR3: CASSGRTQYF. The CDR3, as DNA: TGTGCCAGCAGTGGTCGGACCCAGTACTTC. Variable domain in full (rest from reference TRBV25-1 and TRBJ2-5): EADIYQTPRYLVIGTGKKITLECSQTMGHDKMYWYQQDPGMELHLIHYSYGVNSTEKGDLSSESTVSRIRTEHFPLTLESARPSHTSQYLCASSGRTQYFGPGTRLLVL.